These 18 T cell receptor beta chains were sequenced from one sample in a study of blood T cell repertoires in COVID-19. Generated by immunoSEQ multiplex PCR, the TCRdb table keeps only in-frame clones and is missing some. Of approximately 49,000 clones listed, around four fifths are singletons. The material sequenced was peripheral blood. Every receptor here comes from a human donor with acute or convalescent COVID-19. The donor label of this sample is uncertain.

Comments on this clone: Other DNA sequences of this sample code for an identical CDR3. In nucleotides, the CDR3 is TGTGCCAGCAGTTACGGGACAGGGGGATATGGCTACACCTTC. Translating gives CASSYGTGGYGYTF. This chain links TRBV6-2 or TRBV6-3 with TRBJ1-2; TRBD1 aligns across 11 bases. The CDR3 covers 14 residues. CDR1 and CDR2 (germline): MNHEY, SVGEGT. The V gene end was trimmed by 2 bases and the J gene end by 5 bases; junction bases not matched to a gene: 1.

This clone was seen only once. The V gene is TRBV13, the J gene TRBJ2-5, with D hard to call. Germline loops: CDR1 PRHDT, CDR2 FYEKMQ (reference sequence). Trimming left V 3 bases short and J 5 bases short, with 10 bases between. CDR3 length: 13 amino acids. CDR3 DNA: TGTGCCAGCAGCTTCCTACCCACCGAGACCCAGTACTTC. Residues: CASSFLPTETQYF.

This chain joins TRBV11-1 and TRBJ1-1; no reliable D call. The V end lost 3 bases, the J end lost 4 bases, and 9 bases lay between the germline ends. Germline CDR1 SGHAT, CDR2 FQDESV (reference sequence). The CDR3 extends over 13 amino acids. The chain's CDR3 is CASSLSRSTEAFF. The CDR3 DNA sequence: TGTGCCAGCAGCTTGAGTAGGAGCACTGAAGCTTTCTTT.

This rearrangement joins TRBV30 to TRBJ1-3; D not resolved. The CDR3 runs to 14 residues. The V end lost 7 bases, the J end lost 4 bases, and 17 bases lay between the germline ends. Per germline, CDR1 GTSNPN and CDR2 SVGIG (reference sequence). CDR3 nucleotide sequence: TGTGCCTCTAGTCGGGGTACGGGAGGAAACACCATATATTTT. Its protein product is CASSRGTGGNTIYF.

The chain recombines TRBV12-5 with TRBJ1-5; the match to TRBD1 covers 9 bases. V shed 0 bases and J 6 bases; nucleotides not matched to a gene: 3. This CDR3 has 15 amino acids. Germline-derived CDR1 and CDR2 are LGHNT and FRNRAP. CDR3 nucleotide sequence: TGTGCTAGTGGTTTGGTACAGGGGGCCGGTCAGCCCCAGCATTTT. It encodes CASGLVQGAGQPQHF.

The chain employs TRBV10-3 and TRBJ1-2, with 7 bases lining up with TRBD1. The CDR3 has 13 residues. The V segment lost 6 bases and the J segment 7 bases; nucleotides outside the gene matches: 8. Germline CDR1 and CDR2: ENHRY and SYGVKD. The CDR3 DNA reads TGTGCCATCAGGCCAACAGGGGATCGTGGCTACACCTTC. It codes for CAIRPTGDRGYTF.

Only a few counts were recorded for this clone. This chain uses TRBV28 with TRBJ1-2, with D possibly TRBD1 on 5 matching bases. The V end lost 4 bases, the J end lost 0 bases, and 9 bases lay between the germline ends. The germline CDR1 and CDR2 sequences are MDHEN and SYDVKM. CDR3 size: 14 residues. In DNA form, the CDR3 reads TGTGCCAGCAGTTCGACAGAGGCTAACTATGGCTACACCTTC. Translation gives CASSSTEANYGYTF.

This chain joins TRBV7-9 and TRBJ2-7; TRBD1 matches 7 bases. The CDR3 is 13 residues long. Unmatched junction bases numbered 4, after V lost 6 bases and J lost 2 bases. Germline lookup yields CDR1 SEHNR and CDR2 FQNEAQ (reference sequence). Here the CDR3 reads CASSFGTAYEQYF. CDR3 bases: TGTGCCAGCAGTTTTGGGACAGCCTACGAGCAGTACTTC.

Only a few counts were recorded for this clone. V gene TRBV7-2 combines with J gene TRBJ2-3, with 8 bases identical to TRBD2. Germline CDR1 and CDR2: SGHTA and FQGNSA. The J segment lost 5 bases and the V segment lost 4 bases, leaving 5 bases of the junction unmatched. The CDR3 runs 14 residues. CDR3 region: CASSSGLAGDTQYF. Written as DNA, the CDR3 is TGTGCCAGCAGCTCCGGACTAGCAGGAGATACGCAGTATTTT.

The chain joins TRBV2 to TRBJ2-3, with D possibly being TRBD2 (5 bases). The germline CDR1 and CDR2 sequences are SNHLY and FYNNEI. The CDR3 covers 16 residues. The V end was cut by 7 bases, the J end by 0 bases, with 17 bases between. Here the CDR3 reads CASTSLDLFSTDTQYF. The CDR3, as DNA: TGTGCCAGCACCTCTCTGGACTTGTTTAGCACAGATACGCAGTATTTT.

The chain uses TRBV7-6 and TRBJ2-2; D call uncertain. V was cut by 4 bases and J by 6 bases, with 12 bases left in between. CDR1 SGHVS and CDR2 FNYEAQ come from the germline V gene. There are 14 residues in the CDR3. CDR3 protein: CASSSMTSSGELFF. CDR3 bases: TGTGCCAGCAGCTCCATGACTTCCTCCGGGGAGCTGTTTTTT.

CDR3 sequence (DNA): TGTGCCAGCAGCGCCACAGGGCCAGGCTACGAGCAGTACTTC. Residues: CASSATGPGYEQYF. The J gene is TRBJ2-7, the V gene TRBV7-9; D is possibly TRBD1 (6 bases). The CDR3 covers 14 residues. The V gene lost 5 bases and the J gene lost 3 bases, with 14 bases spanning the gap. Germline V CDR1 and CDR2: SEHNR, FQNEAQ (reference sequence).

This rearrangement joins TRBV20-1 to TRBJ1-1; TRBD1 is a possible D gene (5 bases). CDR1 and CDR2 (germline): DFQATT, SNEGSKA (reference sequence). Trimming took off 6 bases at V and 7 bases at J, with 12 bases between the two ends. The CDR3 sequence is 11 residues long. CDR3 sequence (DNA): TGCAGTGCGGTGCAGGGCAGTGAAGCTTTCTTT. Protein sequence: CSAVQGSEAFF.

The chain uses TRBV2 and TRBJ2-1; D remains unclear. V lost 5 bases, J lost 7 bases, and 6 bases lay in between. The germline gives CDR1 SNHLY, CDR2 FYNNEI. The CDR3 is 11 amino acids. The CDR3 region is CASSPTNEQFF. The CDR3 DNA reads TGTGCCAGCAGTCCTACTAATGAGCAGTTCTTC.

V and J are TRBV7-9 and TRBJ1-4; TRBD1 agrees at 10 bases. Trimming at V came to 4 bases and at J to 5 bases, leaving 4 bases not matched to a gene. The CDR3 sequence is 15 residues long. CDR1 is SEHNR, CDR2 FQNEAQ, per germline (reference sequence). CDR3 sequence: CASSSGGQGNEKLFF. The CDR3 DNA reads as TGTGCCAGCAGCTCCGGGGGACAGGGGAATGAAAAACTGTTTTTT.

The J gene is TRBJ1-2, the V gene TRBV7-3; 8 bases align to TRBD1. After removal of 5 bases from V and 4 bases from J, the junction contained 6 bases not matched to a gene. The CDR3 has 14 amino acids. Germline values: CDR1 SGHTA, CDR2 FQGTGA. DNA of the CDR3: TGTGCCAGCAGCCGCGGGACAGGCCCCTATGGCTACACCTTC. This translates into CASSRGTGPYGYTF.

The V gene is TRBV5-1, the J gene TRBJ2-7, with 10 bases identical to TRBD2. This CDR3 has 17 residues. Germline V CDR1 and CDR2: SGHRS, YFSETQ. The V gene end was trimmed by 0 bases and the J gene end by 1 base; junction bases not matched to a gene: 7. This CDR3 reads CASSLVSSGSGSYEQYF. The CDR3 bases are TGCGCCAGCAGCTTGGTGTCTAGCGGGAGTGGATCCTACGAGCAGTACTTC.

CDR3 sequence reads: CASRQSSYTF. The CDR3 DNA reads as TGTGCCAGCCGCCAGTCCAGCTACACCTTC. The chain recombines TRBV6-6 with TRBJ1-2; D is undetermined. V was pared by 8 bases and J by 9 bases, with 10 bases between. There are 10 residues in the CDR3. The germline V gene encodes CDR1 MNHNY and CDR2 SVGAGI (reference sequence).